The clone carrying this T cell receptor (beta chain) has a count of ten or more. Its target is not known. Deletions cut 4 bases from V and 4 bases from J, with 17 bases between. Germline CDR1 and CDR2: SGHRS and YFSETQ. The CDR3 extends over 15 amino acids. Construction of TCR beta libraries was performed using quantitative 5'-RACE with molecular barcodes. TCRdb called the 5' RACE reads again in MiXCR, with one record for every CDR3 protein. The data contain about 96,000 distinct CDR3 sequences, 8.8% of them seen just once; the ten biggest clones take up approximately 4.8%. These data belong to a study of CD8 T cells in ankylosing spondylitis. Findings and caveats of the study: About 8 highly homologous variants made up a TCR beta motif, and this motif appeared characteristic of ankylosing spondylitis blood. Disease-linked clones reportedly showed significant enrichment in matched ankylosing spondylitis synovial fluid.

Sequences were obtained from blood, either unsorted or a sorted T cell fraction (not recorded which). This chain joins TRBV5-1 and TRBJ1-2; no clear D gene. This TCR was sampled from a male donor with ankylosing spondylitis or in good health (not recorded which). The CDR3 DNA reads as TGCGCCAGCAGCGACCGGGAGGCAAACATCTATGGCTACACCTTC. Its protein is CASSDREANIYGYTF.